Below, 21 T cell receptor beta chains from the same sample are listed, as sequenced in a study of regulatory T cells in long-lasting Graves disease listed by TCRdb under 2021. Library preparation was by multiplex PCR. Sequencing instrument: Illumina HiSeq 4000. TCR beta libraries were built with iRepertoire HTBI primers and Arm-PCR amplification of CDR3 regions. TCRdb reworked the public reads: Q25 trimming with fastp, MiXCR clone assembly, productive beta chains retained. Each CDR3 protein gets just one entry, which takes the most common genes and DNA from the rows behind it. The sample table contains roughly 500,000 distinct CDR3 sequences; only one count was recorded for under 25% of them. In total, the top ten clones hold over 10% of the sample. The sample's time point label is to be understood as: persistent/refractory GD, antithyroid drugs over 5 years with positive TRAb. RNA was extracted from PBMCs in TRIzol for both TCR sequencing and RNA sequencing.

Sequenced material: peripheral blood mononuclear cells (PBMCs), taken when the disease was refractory, from a patient treated with antithyroid drugs. These TCRs come from a female donor with Graves disease.

This clonotype was detected ten times or more. The chain is built from TRBV28 and TRBJ2-7, with TRBD2 identical over 8 bases. V shed 7 bases, J shed 3 bases, and the junction held 11 bases outside the gene matches. This CDR3 region has 15 residues. The V gene's germline CDR1 is MDHEN and CDR2 SYDVKM. The CDR3 sequence: CASTPGGTGYYEQYF. The CDR3 coding sequence is TGTGCCAGCACTCCGGGGGGGACGGGCTACTACGAGCAGTACTTC.

This clonotype showed up many times. The chain joins TRBV12-3 or TRBV12-4 to TRBJ1-6; TRBD1 is a possible D gene (5 bases). V lost 5 bases to trimming and J lost 13 bases, with 15 bases between them. CDR3 length equals 13 residues. The CDR3: CASSTDTVAPLHF. The CDR3 DNA reads TGTGCCAGCAGTACGGACACGGTGGCGCCCCTCCACTTT.

This clonotype was recorded at least ten times. The chain is built from TRBV7-2 and TRBJ2-5; D is undetermined. The germline CDR1 and CDR2 sequences are SGHTA and FQGNSA. CDR3 length equals 11 residues. V gave up 5 bases and J gave up 4 bases, with 5 bases separating them. CDR3 in amino acids: CASSIGETQYF. For the CDR3, the DNA is TGTGCCAGCAGCATTGGAGAGACCCAGTACTTC.

This clonotype has ten or more counts. J is TRBJ2-2 and V is TRBV2; tentatively, D is TRBD1 or TRBD2 (5 bases each). CDR1 and CDR2 from the germline V gene are SNHLY and FYNNEI. V was pared by 4 bases and J by 4 bases, with 13 bases between. The CDR3 covers 15 residues. As DNA, the CDR3 is TGTGCCAGCAGTGGGTTCGAGGGGTCCACCGGGGAGCTGTTTTTT. Its translation: CASSGFEGSTGELFF.

This clonotype was observed many times. The chain joins TRBV5-1 to TRBJ1-2, with 7 bases identical to TRBD1. This CDR3 is 17 amino acids long. Unmatched junction bases numbered 12, after V lost 2 bases and J lost 2 bases. The V gene's germline CDR1 is SGHRS and CDR2 YFSETQ. The CDR3 sequence is CASSFRQGSNINYGYTF. CDR3 in DNA: TGCGCCAGCAGCTTCCGACAGGGTTCGAATATAAACTATGGCTACACCTTC.

This chain connects TRBV7-3 to TRBJ2-2; TRBD2 might be the D (6 bases). The germline V gene encodes CDR1 SGHTA and CDR2 FQGTGA. V lost 5 bases to trimming and J lost 7 bases, with 17 bases between them. The CDR3 runs to 15 residues. In nucleotides, the CDR3 is TGTGCCAGCAGCGCCCGACTAGTTCATGGCGGGGAGCTGTTTTTT. It yields the protein CASSARLVHGGELFF.

Of note for this clonotype: A single base separates this from a much larger clone, so it may be a read error. Because the CDR3 is missing its conserved closing phenylalanine or tryptophan, this is likely a read error. This chain joins TRBV11-3 and TRBJ1-1; D gene ambiguous. The V gene lost 5 bases and the J gene lost 1 base, with 8 bases spanning the gap. This CDR3 is built from 13 residues. Germline V gene lookup returns CDR1 SGHNT and CDR2 YENEEA. DNA of the CDR3: TGTGCCAGCAGCGTCGCCTGGAACACTGAAGCTTTCCTT. Its protein product is CASSVAWNTEAFL.

This clonotype was observed many times. The chain has TRBV12-3 or TRBV12-4 and TRBJ2-5; TRBD2 is a possible D gene (6 bases). The CDR3 has 16 amino acids. Trimming cost V 2 bases and J 5 bases, with 18 bases left between them. CDR3 coding DNA: TGTGCCAGCAGTTTATGGGTTTCGGGGGTCGCGGAGACCCAGTACTTC. Residues: CASSLWVSGVAETQYF.

The V call is TRBV7-2, the J call TRBJ2-1; D might be TRBD2 (6 bases). Deletions cut 2 bases from V and 7 bases from J, with 12 bases between. The CDR3 is 14 residues long. CDR1 and CDR2 from the germline V gene are SGHTA and FQGNSA. In nucleotides, the CDR3 is TGTGCCAGCAGCTTAACCCTAGCGAAGAATGAGCAGTTCTTC. It is translated as CASSLTLAKNEQFF. Filled out from reference TRBV7-2 and TRBJ2-1, the complete variable domain reads GAGVSQSPSNKVTEKGKDVELRCDPISGHTALYWYRQSLGQGLEFLIYFQGNSAPDKSGLPSDRFSAERTGGSVSTLTIQRTQQEDSAVYLCASSLTLAKNEQFFGPGTRLTVL.

J is TRBJ2-1 and V is TRBV7-8, with TRBD2 as a possible D gene (6 bases). CDR1 and CDR2 from the germline V gene are SGHVS and FQNEAQ. V was clipped by 6 bases and J by 2 bases, with 11 bases between them. The CDR3 covers 14 residues. For the CDR3, the DNA is TGTGCCAGCAGACGACTAGAAACCTACAATGAGCAGTTCTTC. Amino acid sequence: CASRRLETYNEQFF. Based on the CDR3 plus reference TRBV7-8 and TRBJ2-1, the full variable domain is GAGVSQSPRYKVAKRGQDVALRCDPISGHVSLFWYQQALGQGPEFLTYFQNEAQLDKSGLPSDRFFAERPEGSVSTLKIQRTQQEDSAVYLCASRRLETYNEQFFGPGTRLTVL.

This clonotype was observed many times. The chain employs TRBV12-3 or TRBV12-4 and TRBJ1-2, with D unresolved. Between the trimmed V and J ends, which lost 3 bases and 8 bases, there was a span of 10 bases. The CDR3 length is 12 residues. This CDR3 reads CASSFGVQGYTF. The CDR3 coding sequence is TGTGCCAGCAGTTTCGGGGTGCAGGGCTACACCTTC.

This clonotype occurred a few times. J is TRBJ1-2 and V is TRBV10-2; D is unresolved. Trimming pared 2 bases from V and 12 bases from J, leaving 16 bases between. The V gene's germline CDR1 is WSHSY and CDR2 SAAADI. This CDR3 is 13 amino acids long. As DNA, the CDR3 is TGCGCCAGCAGTGAGCAAAGTGGTATGGCTAACACCTTC. Translating it yields CASSEQSGMANTF.

This clonotype was counted a few times. The rearrangement links TRBV20-1 to TRBJ2-7, with 7 bases matching TRBD1. The germline gives CDR1 DFQATT, CDR2 SNEGSKA (reference sequence). This CDR3 is 12 amino acids long. Trimming at V came to 6 bases and at J to 4 bases, leaving 6 bases not matched to a gene. The CDR3 DNA follows: TGCAGTGCCCAGGAACAGGGGTACGAGCAGTACTTC. This translates into CSAQEQGYEQYF.

This clonotype was observed at least ten times. This chain uses TRBV20-1 with TRBJ1-4; D is possibly TRBD1 (5 bases). This CDR3 contains 14 residues. The V gene lost 4 bases and the J gene lost 7 bases, with 16 bases spanning the gap. The germline CDR1 and CDR2 sequences are DFQATT and SNEGSKA (reference sequence). Here the CDR3 reads CSATSTAQPEKLFF. The CDR3 coding sequence is TGCAGTGCTACATCGACAGCTCAACCTGAAAAACTGTTTTTT.

CDR3 in amino acids: CAIGPATEAFF. The DNA for the CDR3 is TGTGCTATTGGTCCAGCCACTGAAGCTTTCTTT. The chain employs TRBV28 and TRBJ1-1; D unresolved. The CDR3 length is 11 residues. Germline V gene data show CDR1 as MDHEN and CDR2 as SYDVKM.

As concerns this clonotype: An end of the junction does not agree with germline; a read error may underlie this. The V call is TRBV20-1, the J call TRBJ1-4; D remains ambiguous. Germline V CDR1 and CDR2: DFQATT, SNEGSKA (reference sequence). The length of the CDR3 is 18 residues. The CDR3 reads CSAVPRDFVLATNERLFF. CDR3 bases: TGCAGTGCTGTACCGAGGGATTTTGTCCTTGCAACTAATGAAAGACTGTTTTTT.

The chain links TRBV24-1 to TRBJ2-2; TRBD2 is a possible D gene (5 bases). This CDR3 spans 12 amino acids. Germline loops: CDR1 KGHDR, CDR2 SFDVKD. Trimming cost V 8 bases and J 2 bases, with 5 bases left between them. The CDR3: CATTGNTGELFF. The CDR3 region has the DNA TGTGCCACCACGGGAAACACCGGGGAGCTGTTTTTT.

The chain uses TRBV20-1 and TRBJ2-2; no clear D gene. Trimming shortened V by 3 bases and J by 6 bases, and 11 bases separated the two germline ends. The CDR3 covers 13 residues. Germline values: CDR1 DFQATT, CDR2 SNEGSKA (reference sequence). This CDR3 is CSASASRAGELFF. As DNA, the CDR3 is TGCAGTGCTAGCGCTAGTCGCGCCGGGGAGCTGTTTTTT.

This clonotype was seen more than once but under ten times. It may be a read error: a sequence one base away is much more abundant. The chain uses TRBV7-2 and TRBJ1-2; 9 nucleotides match TRBD1. CDR1 and CDR2 (germline): SGHTA, FQGNSA. The J segment lost 4 bases and the V segment lost 4 bases, leaving 4 bases of the junction unmatched. The CDR3 sequence is 14 residues long. CDR3 sequence reads: CASSSRTGVYGYTF. The CDR3, as DNA: TGTGCCAGCAGCTCCCGGACAGGGGTCTATGGCTACACCTTC.

Only one count was recorded for this clonotype. The rearrangement uses TRBV6-2 or TRBV6-3 and TRBJ1-2; D ambiguous. Germline values: CDR1 MNHEY, CDR2 SVGEGT. The V end lost 2 bases, the J end lost 2 bases, and 9 bases lay between the germline ends. The CDR3 has 14 amino acids. CDR3 coding DNA: TGTGCCAGCAGTTACGATAAGGGCAACTATGGCTACACCTTC. This sequence encodes CASSYDKGNYGYTF.

This clonotype has a handful of counts. V and J are TRBV29-1 and TRBJ2-2; 9 bases line up with TRBD2. CDR3 length: 15 amino acids. Looked up from germline, CDR1 is SQVTM and CDR2 is ANQGSEA. The V segment lost 5 bases and the J segment 5 bases; nucleotides outside the gene matches: 9. This CDR3 is CSVPAGGTTTGELFF. The CDR3, as DNA: TGCAGCGTTCCGGCGGGGGGGACGACGACCGGGGAGCTGTTTTTT.